The 16 T cell receptor beta chains below come from one sample, sequenced in a study of blood T cell repertoires in COVID-19. Measured with immunoSEQ multiplex PCR; TCRdb has only the in-frame clones, and not every one. The sample yields about 40,000 clones, around four fifths seen once. The sample taken for sequencing was peripheral blood. All receptors come from a middle-aged man with active COVID-19.

This chain connects TRBV11-2 to TRBJ2-2; TRBD2 agrees at 7 bases. From germline, CDR1 is SGHAT and CDR2 FQNNGV. V was pared by 2 bases and J by 7 bases, with 7 bases of the junction left unmatched. This CDR3 contains 15 residues. CDR3 region: CASSLMAGAIGELFF. In DNA, the CDR3 is TGTGCCAGCAGCTTAATGGCGGGAGCGATCGGGGAGCTGTTTTTT. The full variable domain, rest sourced from reference TRBV11-2 and TRBJ2-2, is EAGVAQSPRYKIIEKRQSVAFWCNPISGHATLYWYQQILGQGPKLLIQFQNNGVVDDSQLPKDRFSAERLKGVDSTLKIQPAKLEDSAVYLCASSLMAGAIGELFFGEGSRLTVL.

The chain joins TRBV6-2 or TRBV6-3 to TRBJ2-7; 10 positions match TRBD1. Germline CDR1 MNHEY, CDR2 SVGEGT. This CDR3 spans 15 amino acids. J lost 7 bases, V lost 5 bases, and 11 bases had no gene match. The CDR3: CASSTRDRGIGEQYF. In nucleotides, the CDR3 is TGTGCCAGCAGTACCCGGGACAGGGGAATAGGGGAGCAGTACTTC.

The chain has TRBV20-1 and TRBJ2-3; TRBD2 matches 7 bases. Germline V CDR1 and CDR2: DFQATT, SNEGSKA (reference sequence). With 3 bases clipped from V and 8 bases from J, the junction kept 2 bases outside the gene matches. The length of the CDR3 is 11 residues. DNA for the CDR3: TGCAGTGCTAGCAGCGGGGCTACGCAGTATTTT. Residues: CSASSGATQYF.

V is TRBV25-1 and J is TRBJ2-5, with D possibly being TRBD1 (5 bases). V shed 4 bases and J shed 5 bases, with 14 bases lying between them. Germline assignment: CDR1 MGHDK and CDR2 SYGVNS. The CDR3 is 14 amino acids. CDR3 bases: TGTGCCAGCAGTGGGGCAGGGTCCGGGGAGACCCAGTACTTC. Its translation is CASSGAGSGETQYF.

The genes are TRBV28 and TRBJ2-1; 7 nucleotides agree with TRBD2. The length of the CDR3 is 15 residues. After removal of 5 bases from V and 3 bases from J, the junction contained 7 bases not matched to a gene. CDR1 is MDHEN and CDR2 is SYDVKM in the germline V gene. The CDR3 here is CASSPSGRGYNEQFF. The CDR3 DNA reads as TGTGCCAGCAGTCCGTCAGGGAGGGGCTACAATGAGCAGTTCTTC.

V is TRBV7-3 and J is TRBJ2-1; no firm D call. The length of the CDR3 is 14 residues. V was cut by 1 base and J by 5 bases, with 9 bases left in between. Looked up from germline, CDR1 is SGHTA and CDR2 is FQGTGA. The CDR3 DNA is TGTGCCAGCAGCTTAATTGGCGGAGACAATGAGCAGTTCTTC. This translates into CASSLIGGDNEQFF.

CDR3 protein: CASSYSYHGLDEQYF. CDR3 bases: TGTGCCAGCAGTTACTCGTATCATGGACTAGACGAGCAGTACTTC. This chain links TRBV6-5 with TRBJ2-7; 7 nucleotides agree with TRBD2. After removal of 0 bases from V and 5 bases from J, the junction contained 7 bases not matched to a gene. Germline assignment: CDR1 MNHEY and CDR2 SVGAGI. CDR3 size: 15 residues.

The CDR3 DNA reads as TGTGCCAGCAAACGGGGGACTGACACCGGGGAGCTGTTTTTT. This translates into CASKRGTDTGELFF. The rearrangement uses TRBV2 and TRBJ2-2; D is perhaps TRBD2 (6 bases). CDR1 and CDR2 from the germline V gene are SNHLY and FYNNEI. Trimming cost V 7 bases and J 3 bases, with 12 bases left between them. This CDR3 contains 14 residues.

The chain is built from TRBV24-1 and TRBJ2-7, with 15 positions matching TRBD2. V dropped 4 bases and J dropped 2; count of bases not matched to a gene: 5. CDR3 size: 17 residues. CDR1 and CDR2 (germline): KGHDR, SFDVKD. The CDR3 DNA reads TGTGCCACCAGTGACACCGGGACTAGCGGGGGGACCTACGAGCAGTACTTC. This translates into CATSDTGTSGGTYEQYF.

Only one count was recorded for this clone. This rearrangement joins TRBV13 to TRBJ2-3; 9 nucleotides line up with TRBD2. The CDR3 is 14 residues long. In germline, CDR1 is PRHDT, CDR2 FYEKMQ (reference sequence). The J segment lost 2 bases and the V segment lost 5 bases, leaving 2 bases of the junction unmatched. CDR3 sequence: CASSRGRDTDTQYF. CDR3 nucleotides: TGTGCCAGCAGCCGCGGGAGGGACACAGATACGCAGTATTTT.

Concerning this clone itself: This specimen includes other DNA sequences encoding the same CDR3. The chain carries TRBV2 and TRBJ2-5; 7 bases agree with TRBD1. The V gene end was trimmed by 5 bases and the J gene end by 5 bases; junction bases not matched to a gene: 8. Germline V gives CDR1 SNHLY, CDR2 FYNNEI. This CDR3 is built from 14 residues. The CDR3 region has the DNA TGTGCCAGCAGTTCCCGACAGGGTGGGGAGACCCAGTACTTC. The encoded protein is CASSSRQGGETQYF.

This chain joins TRBV7-2 and TRBJ2-1; no firm D call. Trimming took 4 bases from V and 0 from J, leaving 10 bases between them. The CDR3 length is 15 residues. Germline V CDR1 and CDR2: SGHTA, FQGNSA. CDR3 amino acids: CASSSTASSYNEQFF. The CDR3, as DNA: TGTGCCAGCAGCTCGACTGCTAGCTCCTACAATGAGCAGTTCTTC.

The count of this clone is one. The chain links TRBV29-1 to TRBJ2-7; D remains ambiguous. Trimming removed 5 bases from V and 5 bases from J, with 10 bases in between. CDR1 and CDR2 from the germline V gene are SQVTM and ANQGSEA. The CDR3 spans 11 residues. The CDR3 loop reads CSVTSSDEQYF. CDR3 nucleotides: TGCAGCGTTACCTCCAGTGACGAGCAGTACTTC.

The chain couples TRBV5-4 to TRBJ2-1; D may be TRBD2 (6 bases). The CDR3 loop spans 15 amino acids. Germline values: CDR1 SGHNT, CDR2 YYREEE (reference sequence). The V gene lost 4 bases and the J gene lost 2 bases, with 13 bases spanning the gap. The DNA of the CDR3 is TGTGCCAGCAGCGGCGGGACTTCAACCTACAATGAGCAGTTCTTC. Residues: CASSGGTSTYNEQFF.

Of note for this clone: A junction end diverges from the germline sequence, so it may reflect a read error. The chain employs TRBV10-3 and TRBJ2-5; D not resolved. The CDR3 length is 13 residues. CDR1 ENHRY and CDR2 SYGVKD come from the germline V gene. Here the CDR3 DNA reads TGTGCCATCACTGAGGAACCCCACCGGGCCCAGTACTTC. Protein sequence: CAITEEPHRAQYF.

The chain uses TRBV6-4 and TRBJ2-2; unclear D gene. CDR1 is MRHNA and CDR2 is SNTAGT in the germline V gene. CDR3 length: 14 residues. The V end lost 3 bases, the J end lost 1 base, and 6 bases lay between the germline ends. CDR3 in DNA: TGTGCCAGCAGTGAGTCCTGGAACACCGGGGAGCTGTTTTTT. Translation gives CASSESWNTGELFF.